This T cell receptor beta chain was recorded in a study of regulatory T cells in long-lasting Graves disease. Study-wide context: Over 5 years of antithyroid drugs plus positive TSH receptor antibodies defined persistent Graves' disease. Study-wide results and limits: Persistent cases of Graves' showed reduced TCR diversity relative to newly diagnosed patients.

This clonotype has at least ten counts. Its antigen is not identified. Indicated time point: persistent/refractory GD, antithyroid drugs over 5 years with positive TRAb. The TCR library was made from RNA extracted from PBMCs. Peripheral blood, at about 10 milliliters, went into EDTA tubes. Construction of the TCR beta libraries employed iRepertoire HTBI primers in conjunction with Arm-PCR of CDR3 regions. TCRdb used MiXCR to reprocess the multiplex PCR reads, holding one entry per CDR3 protein. This sample has 390,000 or so distinct CDR3 sequences, with more than 20% found just once. This TCR was recovered from a woman aged 40 to 50 with Graves disease. This material consisted of peripheral blood mononuclear cells (PBMCs), taken when the disease was refractory, from a patient treated with antithyroid drugs.

The CDR3: CASSLAQETQYF. The DNA for the CDR3 is TGTGCCAGCAGCCTGGCCCAAGAGACCCAGTACTTC. The V call is TRBV7-6, the J call TRBJ2-5; D is ambiguous. CDR3 size: 12 residues. The germline V and J ends were trimmed by 5 bases and 1 base, with 5 bases remaining between them. In germline, CDR1 is SGHVS, CDR2 FNYEAQ.